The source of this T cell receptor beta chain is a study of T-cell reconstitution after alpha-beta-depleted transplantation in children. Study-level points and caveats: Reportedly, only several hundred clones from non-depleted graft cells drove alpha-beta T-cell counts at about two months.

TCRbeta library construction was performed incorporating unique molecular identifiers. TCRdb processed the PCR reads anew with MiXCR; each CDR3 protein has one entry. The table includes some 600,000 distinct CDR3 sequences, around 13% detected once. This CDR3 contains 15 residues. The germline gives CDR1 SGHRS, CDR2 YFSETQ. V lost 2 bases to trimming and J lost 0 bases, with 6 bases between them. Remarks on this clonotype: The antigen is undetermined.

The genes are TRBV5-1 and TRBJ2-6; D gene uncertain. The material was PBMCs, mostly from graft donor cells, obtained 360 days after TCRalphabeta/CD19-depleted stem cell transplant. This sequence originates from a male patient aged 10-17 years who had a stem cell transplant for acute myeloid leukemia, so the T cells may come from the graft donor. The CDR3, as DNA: TGCGCCAGCAGCTTTTTGACCTCTGGGGCCAACGTCCTGACTTTC. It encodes CASSFLTSGANVLTF.